The T cell receptor (beta chain) under discussion was sequenced for a study of T cell clones after liver transplantation. This clone showed up just once. TCRdb's table, derived via immunoSEQ multiplex PCR, lists solely in-frame clones and lacks some. The sample shows roughly 100,000 clones, about 86% of them seen only once. V trimming: 0 bases; J trimming: 0 bases; junction bases outside the gene matches: 1. The CDR3 loop spans 15 amino acids. CDR1 LNHNV and CDR2 YYDKDF come from the germline V gene (reference sequence). The sequence was obtained from a human patient who received a liver transplant. The graft donor may be the source of some T cells. The sequences come from CD4+ T cells from blood, collected around 4 years after liver transplant. V gene TRBV15 combines with J gene TRBJ2-7; 8 bases align to TRBD1. The chain's CDR3 is CATSREDRASYEQYF. In DNA form, the CDR3 reads TGTGCCACCAGCAGAGAGGACAGGGCCTCCTACGAGCAGTACTTC.